The clone carrying this TCR beta chain was counted a single time. This record belongs to a study of blood T cell repertoires in COVID-19. As for the study in general: Whether acute or convalescent, the COVID-19 samples came from the United States, Italy and Spain. From T cells, B-cell-depleted T cells, or PBMCs came the material, which was cDNA or gDNA.

The assay was immunoSEQ multiplex PCR, and TCRdb's table has in-frame clones only and misses some. The sample has 300,000 to 350,000 clones, approximately 86% seen once. CDR1 is MNHEY and CDR2 is SMNVEV in the germline V gene (reference sequence). CDR3 size: 16 residues. The V and J ends lost 8 bases and 4 bases, in that order; junction bases with no gene match: 15. Sequenced material: peripheral blood. This sequence joins TRBV27 and TRBJ2-5, with 8 bases fitting TRBD2. This clonotype was sampled from a young man with active or convalescent COVID-19. As DNA, the CDR3 is TGTGCCAGCCGCCAGTCCGGGAGGGGGGGAAGAGAGACCCAGTACTTC. It specifies CASRQSGRGGRETQYF.